This paragraph covers one TCR beta chain sequence. In the original analysis: Amplified reference gene primers provided the basis for estimating nucleated cell counts. Clones were read by immunoSEQ multiplex PCR, and TCRdb kept only the in-frame ones, dropping some. V and J calls and clone size are given by that table; D and trimming were obtained from the DNA. The table lists around 400,000 clones, 87% of them singletons. The CDR3 sequence is 13 residues long. CDR1 LNHDA and CDR2 SQIVND come from the germline V gene (reference sequence). Germline trimming cut 5 bases from V and 3 bases from J; bases unmatched to any gene: 2. This sample is part of a study of blood T cell repertoires in COVID-19. Overall study context: Whether acute or convalescent, the COVID-19 samples came from the United States, Italy and Spain. The analysed material was cDNA or gDNA that came from T cells, B-cell-depleted T cells, or PBMCs.

Seattle researchers signed up patients amid active infection and tracked them longitudinally. This chain links TRBV19 with TRBJ2-7, with TRBD1 matching over 9 bases. This clonotype was sampled from a woman aged 60-70 years with COVID-19, enrolled during active disease. Sample: peripheral blood. CDR3 loop: CASSWGQGYEQYF. CDR3 in DNA: TGTGCCAGTAGTTGGGGACAGGGCTACGAGCAGTACTTC.